This TCR beta chain was obtained from a study of blood T cell repertoires in COVID-19. Germline V gene sequence: CDR1 MRHNA, CDR2 SNTAGT. Trimming at V came to 6 bases and at J to 4 bases, leaving 7 bases not matched to a gene. The CDR3 extends over 14 amino acids. In the authors' methods: Quantification of nucleated cells was approximated via reference gene primer amplification. Clones were read by immunoSEQ multiplex PCR, and TCRdb kept only the in-frame ones, dropping some. Clone size and the V and J calls come from that table; the DNA yielded D and trimming. The sample lists fewer than 350,000 clones; approximately 91% were seen once.

The rearrangement joins TRBV6-4 to TRBJ1-1; 8 positions match TRBD1. The clonotype comes from a man younger than 35 with active or convalescent COVID-19. Input material: peripheral blood. Here the CDR3 reads CASRSGGGGTEAFF. The CDR3 region has the DNA TGTGCCAGCAGGTCAGGGGGCGGTGGCACTGAAGCTTTCTTT.